This TCR beta chain derives from a study of shared clonotypes between healthy human individuals. Whole-study context: In total, the donors were a couple of women and a few men aged 18 to 49.

A note on this clone: Its antigen is not known.

Study observations and caveats: Around 5.4% of naive CD4 clonotypes were common to a few donors.

The CDR3 runs to 14 residues. Germline CDR1 is SEHNR and CDR2 is FQNEAQ (reference sequence). V lost 1 base and J lost 6, with 12 bases in between. Original handling: Filtering differed since immunoSEQ provided only junctions, with no quality scores. The assay was immunoSEQ multiplex PCR, and TCRdb's table has in-frame clones only and misses some. For V, J and clone size, that table is used; D and trimming come from the DNA. The sample includes 1,500,000 or so clones, approximately 98.5% of them seen just once. Sequencing was done on a sample of naive CD4+ T cells sorted from blood. Subset described: CD45RA+ positively selected. J is TRBJ1-2 and V is TRBV7-9; D not resolved. This receptor was identified in a man younger than 40 in good health. The CDR3 spells CASSLGVDANGYTF. CDR3 nucleotide sequence: TGTGCCAGCAGCTTAGGAGTTGACGCAAATGGCTACACCTTC.